A selection of T cell receptor beta chains follows, all from one sample in a study of identical twins. A single record per CDR3 protein comes from TCRdb applying MiXCR to the 5' RACE reads. The sample contains about 340,000 distinct CDR3 sequences, approximately 13% of which appear only once. This same sample was also taken into another study, of yellow fever vaccine responses in identical twins.

The sample comprised CD8+ T cells sorted from blood. These receptor sequences come from a young woman in good health. Both conserved end residues are part of each CDR3. Fields, in order: CDR3 length, D gene, clone size, V gene, J gene, CDR3 DNA, CDR3 protein. D genes are given only for firm matches. A clone size is listed for some rows: how often the clone was seen (once, few, many), or a class if it is expanded.

length: 15; D: TRBD1; size: .; V: TRBV28; J: TRBJ2-7; DNA: TGTGCCAGCAGTTTCCGGGACAGGGTGGGCTACGAGCAGTACTTC; CDR3: CASSFRDRVGYEQYF
length: 16; D: .; size: few; V: TRBV7-6; J: TRBJ2-1; DNA: TGTGCCAGCAGCTTAGATTTCGGAGCGGCAAGCAATGAGCAGTTCTTC; CDR3: CASSLDFGAASNEQFF
length: 17; D: TRBD2; size: few; V: TRBV7-8; J: TRBJ2-4; DNA: TGTGCCAGCAGCGTTACCGGGACTAGCGGGAGGAGGAACATTCAGTACTTC; CDR3: CASSVTGTSGRRNIQYF
length: 12; D: .; size: .; V: TRBV9; J: TRBJ1-1; DNA: TGTGCCAGCGGCAGCATGAACACTGAAGCTTTCTTT; CDR3: CASGSMNTEAFF
length: 15; D: .; size: few; V: TRBV3-1; J: TRBJ2-1; DNA: TGTGCCAGCAGCCAAGAACCAGCGGAGAAAGAGCTCAGTTTCTTC; CDR3: CASSQEPAEKELSFF
length: 14; D: .; size: once; V: TRBV13; J: TRBJ2-7; DNA: TGTGCCAGCAGCTTTCGGACAGCCTCCTACGAGCAGTACTTC; CDR3: CASSFRTASYEQYF
length: 15; D: .; size: .; V: TRBV12-3/TRBV12-4; J: TRBJ2-6; DNA: TGTGCCAGCAGTAAGGGACTCTCTGGGGCCAACGTCCTGACTTTC; CDR3: CASSKGLSGANVLTF
length: 15; D: .; size: .; V: TRBV20-1; J: TRBJ1-2; DNA: TGCAGTGCAACCTTGGTCCTACCTGTTAACTATGGCTACACCTTC; CDR3: CSATLVLPVNYGYTF
length: 15; D: TRBD1; size: few; V: TRBV11-2; J: TRBJ2-2; DNA: TGTGCCAGCAACCAACCGGGACAGGGTACCGGGGAGCTGTTTTTT; CDR3: CASNQPGQGTGELFF
length: 12; D: .; size: .; V: TRBV28; J: TRBJ1-1; DNA: TGTGCCAGCAGTTTTGTTCCTGGTTCAAGTTTGTTT; CDR3: CASSFVPGSSLF
length: 13; D: .; size: few; V: TRBV29-1; J: TRBJ1-1; DNA: TGCAGCGTTGAAACACAGCTGAACACTGAAGCTTTCTTT; CDR3: CSVETQLNTEAFF
length: 12; D: .; size: many; V: TRBV9; J: TRBJ2-2; DNA: TGTGCCAGCACTTCAAATACCGGGGAGCTGTTTTTT; CDR3: CASTSNTGELFF
length: 13; D: .; size: many; V: TRBV3-1; J: TRBJ2-7; DNA: TGTGCCAGCAGCCAAGACCTAGCCTACGAGCAGTACTTC; CDR3: CASSQDLAYEQYF
length: 16; D: .; size: few; V: TRBV6-5; J: TRBJ2-3; DNA: TGTGCCAGCAGTTATGAGGGTGGTAGGGTGTCAGATACGCAGTATTTT; CDR3: CASSYEGGRVSDTQYF
length: 13; D: .; size: few; V: TRBV27; J: TRBJ2-7; DNA: TGTGCCAGCAGTGATCCGGACAGAGGCGAGCAGTACTTC; CDR3: CASSDPDRGEQYF
length: 13; D: .; size: .; V: TRBV2; J: TRBJ2-3; DNA: TGTGCCAGCAGAATGAGCGGCACAGATACGCAGTATTTT; CDR3: CASRMSGTDTQYF
length: 14; D: TRBD1; size: many; V: TRBV27; J: TRBJ1-1; DNA: TGTGCCAGCAGTTTAACAGGGGGAGGCACTGAAGCTTTCTTT; CDR3: CASSLTGGGTEAFF
length: 16; D: .; size: .; V: TRBV7-3; J: TRBJ2-1; DNA: TGTGCCAGCAGCTTAGAGGCGTCCAGCTCCTACAATGAGCAGTTCTTC; CDR3: CASSLEASSSYNEQFF
length: 13; D: TRBD1; size: few; V: TRBV29-1; J: TRBJ2-7; DNA: TGCAGCGTTGGCCGGGACAGAGACTACGAGCAGTACTTC; CDR3: CSVGRDRDYEQYF
length: 19; D: .; size: .; V: TRBV7-6; J: TRBJ1-2; DNA: TGTGCCAGCAGCTTAGCCGACTCTGAGGGCCCAACGGGGATCTATGGCTACACCTTC; CDR3: CASSLADSEGPTGIYGYTF
length: 16; D: .; size: .; V: TRBV3-1; J: TRBJ2-7; DNA: TGTGCCAGCAGCCCCCGGAAGGGTTATTCCGCGGTCACTGTCTACTTC; CDR3: CASSPRKGYSAVTVYF
length: 17; D: TRBD2; size: many; V: TRBV24-1; J: TRBJ2-1; DNA: TGTGCCACCAGTGATCCCGGACTAGCGGGGCTCTACAATGAGCAGTTCTTC; CDR3: CATSDPGLAGLYNEQFF
length: 16; D: .; size: .; V: TRBV7-2; J: TRBJ2-5; DNA: TGTGCCAGCAGCTTAGAATTTGTGGGGATCCAAGAGACCCAGTACTTC; CDR3: CASSLEFVGIQETQYF
length: 16; D: .; size: few; V: TRBV5-1; J: TRBJ2-3; DNA: TGCGCCAGCAGCTTGGCCGAGGGGTCTAGCACAGATACGCAGTATTTT; CDR3: CASSLAEGSSTDTQYF
length: 12; D: .; size: .; V: TRBV7-9; J: TRBJ2-7; DNA: TGTGCCAGCAGCTTAGTGCACTACGAGCAGTACTTC; CDR3: CASSLVHYEQYF
length: 15; D: TRBD1; size: few; V: TRBV28; J: TRBJ1-1; DNA: TGTGCCAGCAGTTTGGGGACAGGGATATTTACGGTAGCTTTCTTT; CDR3: CASSLGTGIFTVAFF
length: 14; D: .; size: .; V: TRBV12-3/TRBV12-4; J: TRBJ2-2; DNA: TGTGCCAGCAATACCGGGGGCCCGGACGGGGAGCTGTTTTTT; CDR3: CASNTGGPDGELFF
length: 14; D: .; size: .; V: TRBV7-6; J: TRBJ2-3; DNA: TGTGCCAGCAGCTTACTCGTTTTGCCAGATACGCAGTATTTT; CDR3: CASSLLVLPDTQYF
length: 14; D: .; size: .; V: TRBV7-9; J: TRBJ2-1; DNA: TGTGCCAGCAGCTTTAAAAGGGGAGGCAATGAGCAGTTCTTC; CDR3: CASSFKRGGNEQFF
length: 13; D: TRBD1; size: .; V: TRBV20-1; J: TRBJ2-1; DNA: TGCAGTGCTTTGGACAGGGGGTTCGATGAGCAGTTCTTC; CDR3: CSALDRGFDEQFF
length: 15; D: .; size: few; V: TRBV24-1; J: TRBJ2-5; DNA: TGTGCCACCAGTGACTCCGGGCCCCGCTGGGAGACCCAGTACTTC; CDR3: CATSDSGPRWETQYF
length: 13; D: .; size: many; V: TRBV24-1; J: TRBJ1-1; DNA: TGTGCCACCAAGGGGGGTAGGGGCACTGAAGCTTTCTTT; CDR3: CATKGGRGTEAFF
length: 16; D: .; size: .; V: TRBV6-5; J: TRBJ1-1; DNA: TGTGCCAGCAGTTACTCGAGTCAGGGTCTGAGCGCTGAAGCTTTCTTT; CDR3: CASSYSSQGLSAEAFF
length: 14; D: TRBD1; size: few; V: TRBV5-5; J: TRBJ1-4; DNA: TGTGCCAGCAGCTCCAGGGGGCGCGATGAAAAACTGTTTTTT; CDR3: CASSSRGRDEKLFF
length: 13; D: TRBD1; size: many; V: TRBV12-3/TRBV12-4; J: TRBJ2-3; DNA: TGTGCCAGCACCCCAGGGGGTACAGATACGCAGTATTTT; CDR3: CASTPGGTDTQYF
length: 17; D: .; size: few; V: TRBV11-2; J: TRBJ2-5; DNA: TGTGCCAGCAGCTTAGAGCCTGAGGGGGACTTCGAAGAGACCCAGTACTTC; CDR3: CASSLEPEGDFEETQYF
length: 18; D: .; size: .; V: TRBV21-1; J: TRBJ2-1; DNA: TGTGCCAGCAGCACCGGGAGTGAGCGGGGGAGCTCCTACAATGAGCAGTTCTTC; CDR3: CASSTGSERGSSYNEQFF
length: 19; D: TRBD2; size: few; V: TRBV11-1; J: TRBJ2-3; DNA: TGTGCCAGCAGCTTATTCCCCGAGCTAGCGGGGGTCCCCACAGATACGCAGTATTTT; CDR3: CASSLFPELAGVPTDTQYF
length: 18; D: TRBD2; size: few; V: TRBV11-1; J: TRBJ2-3; DNA: TGTGCCAGCAGCGCCCCGGATAATAGCGGGAGGGCCGCAGATACGCAGTATTTT; CDR3: CASSAPDNSGRAADTQYF
length: 13; D: .; size: many; V: TRBV12-3/TRBV12-4; J: TRBJ1-1; DNA: TGTGCCAGCAGTTTCCCTGAGAACACTGAAGCTTTCTTT; CDR3: CASSFPENTEAFF
length: 14; D: .; size: .; V: TRBV28; J: TRBJ2-7; DNA: TGTGCCAGCAGTTTAACAGGGCGGGCCTACGAGCAGTACTTC; CDR3: CASSLTGRAYEQYF
length: 13; D: .; size: many; V: TRBV4-1; J: TRBJ2-1; DNA: TGCGCCAGCAGCCCCTACAGGAAAAATGAGCAGTTCTTC; CDR3: CASSPYRKNEQFF
length: 18; D: TRBD2; size: many; V: TRBV10-3; J: TRBJ2-1; DNA: TGTGCCATCAGTGAAACGGTTCTAGCGGGAGTAGGGGTCAATGAGCAGTTCTTC; CDR3: CAISETVLAGVGVNEQFF
length: 12; D: .; size: many; V: TRBV2; J: TRBJ1-1; DNA: TGTGCCAGCATTAAAGCCGACTCTGAAGCTTTCTTT; CDR3: CASIKADSEAFF
length: 14; D: .; size: .; V: TRBV11-2; J: TRBJ2-5; DNA: TGTGCCAGCAGCTCCACAAGGGGCTTGGAGACCCAGTACTTC; CDR3: CASSSTRGLETQYF
length: 15; D: .; size: few; V: TRBV5-1; J: TRBJ1-1; DNA: TGCGCCAGCAGCTTGGTGCGAGGGACGAACACTGAAGCTTTCTTT; CDR3: CASSLVRGTNTEAFF
length: 15; D: TRBD2; size: many; V: TRBV12-3/TRBV12-4; J: TRBJ2-3; DNA: TGTGCCAGCAGTCCCGGCGGGAGGGCCAGGGATACGCAGTATTTT; CDR3: CASSPGGRARDTQYF
length: 14; D: .; size: .; V: TRBV28; J: TRBJ2-5; DNA: TGTGCCAGCAGTGGGAGACGACAGAGAGAGACCCAGTACTTC; CDR3: CASSGRRQRETQYF
length: 15; D: .; size: .; V: TRBV12-5; J: TRBJ2-1; DNA: TGTGCTAGTGGTCCCTCAGCGGAACTCTACAATGAGCAGTTCTTC; CDR3: CASGPSAELYNEQFF
length: 11; D: .; size: few; V: TRBV7-8; J: TRBJ2-1; DNA: TGTGCCAGCAGCTTTCAGGATGAGCAGTTCTTC; CDR3: CASSFQDEQFF
length: 15; D: .; size: .; V: TRBV4-2; J: TRBJ2-1; DNA: TGTGCCAGCAGCCCAAATCAAGGGGGAGGGTTTGAGCAGTTCTTC; CDR3: CASSPNQGGGFEQFF
length: 12; D: .; size: few; V: TRBV20-1; J: TRBJ1-2; DNA: TGCAGTGCTAGAGGGACAGCGGTTGGCTACACCTTC; CDR3: CSARGTAVGYTF
length: 18; D: TRBD2; size: few; V: TRBV3-1; J: TRBJ2-5; DNA: TGTGCCAGCAGCAAAACAATGGGACTAGCGGGAAAAGGAGAGACCCAGTACTTC; CDR3: CASSKTMGLAGKGETQYF
length: 18; D: TRBD2; size: many; V: TRBV7-8; J: TRBJ2-2; DNA: TGTGCCAGCAGCTTACCTAGAACTAGCGGGGACTACACCGGGGAGCTGTTTTTT; CDR3: CASSLPRTSGDYTGELFF
length: 12; D: .; size: few; V: TRBV29-1; J: TRBJ2-1; DNA: TGCAGCGTGGCTGACAACTACAATGAGCAGTTCTTC; CDR3: CSVADNYNEQFF
length: 13; D: .; size: few; V: TRBV6-1; J: TRBJ1-2; DNA: TGTGCCAGCAGCCACGGGCCTAACTATGGCTACACCTTC; CDR3: CASSHGPNYGYTF
length: 21; D: TRBD2; size: few; V: TRBV20-1; J: TRBJ2-7; DNA: TGCAGTGCAAGACCCAGGCTGGGGAGCGGGAGCGAAGGAAGACCCTCCTACGAGCAGTACTTC; CDR3: CSARPRLGSGSEGRPSYEQYF
length: 17; D: TRBD2; size: .; V: TRBV28; J: TRBJ2-5; DNA: TGTGCCAGCAGTTTCCCGGGACTACACCTGTACCAAGAGACCCAGTACTTC; CDR3: CASSFPGLHLYQETQYF
length: 15; D: .; size: few; V: TRBV12-3/TRBV12-4; J: TRBJ1-2; DNA: TGTGCCAGCAGCCCCAACAGGTCTGGATCCTATGGCTACACCTTC; CDR3: CASSPNRSGSYGYTF
length: 13; D: .; size: few; V: TRBV20-1; J: TRBJ2-7; DNA: TGCAGTGCTAGAGAACTAGCCTTCTACGAGCAGTACTTC; CDR3: CSARELAFYEQYF